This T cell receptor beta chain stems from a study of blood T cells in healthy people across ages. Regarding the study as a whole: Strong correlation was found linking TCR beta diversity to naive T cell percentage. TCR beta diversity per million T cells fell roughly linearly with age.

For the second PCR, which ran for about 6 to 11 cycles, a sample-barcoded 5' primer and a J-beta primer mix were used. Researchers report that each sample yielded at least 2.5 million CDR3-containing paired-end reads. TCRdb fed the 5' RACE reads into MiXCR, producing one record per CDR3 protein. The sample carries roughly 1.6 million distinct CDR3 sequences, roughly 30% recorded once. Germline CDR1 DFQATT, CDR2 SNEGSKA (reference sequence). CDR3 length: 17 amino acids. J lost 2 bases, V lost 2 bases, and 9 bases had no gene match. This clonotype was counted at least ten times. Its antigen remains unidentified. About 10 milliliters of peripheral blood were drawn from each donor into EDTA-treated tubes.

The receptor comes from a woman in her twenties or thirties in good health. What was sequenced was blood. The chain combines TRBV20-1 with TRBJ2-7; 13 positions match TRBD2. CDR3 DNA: TGCAGTGCTAGACCAAAGGGACTAGCGGGAATGACCTACGAGCAGTACTTC. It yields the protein CSARPKGLAGMTYEQYF.